These 21 T cell receptor beta chains share one sample of origin, sequenced in a study of blood T cells in healthy people across ages. The use of a sample-barcoded 5' primer and a J-beta primer mix characterized a second PCR of roughly 7 to 11 cycles. In TCRdb, the 5' RACE reads were re-called with MiXCR into one record per CDR3 protein. The sample carries 650,000 to 1,000,000 distinct CDR3 sequences, approximately 35% recorded once. Sequencing was carried out using blood. Every receptor here comes from a man aged 18 to 30 in good health.

The table lists this clonotype with a few counts. The rearrangement joins TRBV21-1 to TRBJ2-4; TRBD1, the table's D call, was not compared with the DNA. TRBV21-1 corresponds to a pseudogene. This CDR3 contains 16 residues. CDR3 sequence (DNA): TGTGCCAGCAGCCCACAGGGGGCGGGGACTTACAATGAGCAGTACTTC. It codes for CASSPQGAGTYNEQYF.

J is TRBJ2-7 and V is TRBV5-5; TRBD1 matches 7 bases. Germline CDR1 reads SGHKS; CDR2 reads YYEKEE (reference sequence). V lost 4 bases, J lost 2 bases, and 6 bases stayed unmatched. The CDR3 length is 14 residues. The CDR3: CASSTDRATYEQYF. As DNA, the CDR3 is TGTGCCAGCAGCACCGACAGGGCAACCTACGAGCAGTACTTC. The full variable domain, its missing parts supplied by reference TRBV5-5 and TRBJ2-7, is DAGVTQSPTHLIKTRGQQVTLRCSPISGHKSVSWYQQVLGQGPQFIFQYYEKEERGRGNFPDRFSARQFPNYSSELNVNALLLGDSALYLCASSTDRATYEQYFGPGTRLTVT.

The J gene is TRBJ2-1, the V gene TRBV27; TRBD1 aligns across 10 bases. The end of the DNA fits TRBJ2-7 better, so the J call may be wrong. The CDR3 has 15 residues. Germline V CDR1 and CDR2: MNHEY, SMNVEV (reference sequence). This chain's CDR3 is CASTSRDRGYNEQYF. CDR3 coding DNA: TGTGCCAGCACCTCGAGGGACAGGGGATACAATGAGCAGTACTTC.

V and J are TRBV20-1 and TRBJ2-1, with D unresolved. The CDR3 contains 13 residues. Germline CDR1 DFQATT, CDR2 SNEGSKA (reference sequence). The V end lost 6 bases, the J end lost 0 bases, and 9 bases lay between the germline ends. DNA for the CDR3: TGCAGTGCCTTCGACGGCTCCTACAATGAGCAGTTCTTC. Residues: CSAFDGSYNEQFF.

The chain links TRBV29-1 to TRBJ2-5, with 9 nucleotides matching TRBD1. The J segment lost 11 bases and the V segment lost 7 bases, leaving 23 bases of the junction unmatched. The CDR3 contains 16 residues. Germline V lookup: CDR1 SQVTM, CDR2 ANQGSEA. The CDR3 DNA follows: TGCAGCGGATCCCCCCCGGGACAGGGTTCCGACAATGAGCAGTACTTC. Residues: CSGSPPGQGSDNEQYF.

The gene calls are TRBV5-4 and TRBJ1-1; D is ambiguous. The CDR3 totals 15 residues. In germline, CDR1 is SGHNT, CDR2 YYREEE (reference sequence). V gave up 0 bases and J gave up 0 bases, with 9 bases separating them. In DNA form, the CDR3 reads TGTGCCAGCAGCTTGGGATTTGAATTGAACACTGAAGCTTTCTTT. Translated, it gives CASSLGFELNTEAFF.

V usage is TRBV4-2 and J usage is TRBJ1-2; 7 bases agree with TRBD1. Per germline, CDR1 LGHNA and CDR2 YNFKEQ. The CDR3 runs to 15 residues. Unmatched junction bases numbered 2, after V lost 0 bases and J lost 1 base. CDR3 in DNA: TGTGCCAGCAGCCAAGACAGGGGGGATAACTATGGCTACACCTTC. This sequence encodes CASSQDRGDNYGYTF.

This clonotype occurred once. This may arise from a read error, as a much more abundant clone is one base away. The chain is built from TRBV2 and TRBJ2-1; D ambiguous. From germline, CDR1 is SNHLY and CDR2 FYNNEI. V was clipped by 1 base and J by 3 bases, with 4 bases between them. The CDR3 contains 13 residues. CDR3 protein: CASSEGDYNEQFF. The DNA for the CDR3 is TGTGCCAGCAGTGAAGGGGACTACAATGAGCAGTTCTTC.

This clonotype was counted only a few times. The chain carries TRBV20-1 and TRBJ2-3; D uncertain. The CDR3 has 14 residues. Germline CDR1 is DFQATT and CDR2 is SNEGSKA (reference sequence). V dropped 5 bases and J dropped 0 bases, with 12 bases sitting between them. In nucleotides, the CDR3 is TGCAGTGCTTATGACCACCCTAGCACAGATACGCAGTATTTT. Translated, it gives CSAYDHPSTDTQYF.

The V call is TRBV6-5, the J call TRBJ2-5; D gene ambiguous. V was cut by 4 bases and J by 4 bases, with 7 bases left in between. Germline assignment: CDR1 MNHEY and CDR2 SVGAGI. This CDR3 is 12 amino acids long. The CDR3 is CASSSDGETQYF. The DNA for the CDR3 is TGTGCCAGCAGTTCAGACGGAGAGACCCAGTACTTC.

Turning to this clonotype: This may be a read error: a much more frequent sequence differs by one nucleotide. The chain uses TRBV12-3 or TRBV12-4 and TRBJ2-7; D may be TRBD1 or TRBD2 (5 bases each). The J call is uncertain, as TRBJ2-5 better fits the DNA end. The CDR3 covers 14 residues. The CDR3 sequence is CASSLRDHQETQYF. As DNA, the CDR3 is TGTGCCAGCAGTCTCCGGGACCACCAAGAGACCCAGTACTTC.

This clonotype was found a few times. The rearrangement links TRBV7-2 to TRBJ2-4, with TRBD2 identical over 12 bases. The DNA end is more similar to TRBJ2-7, so the J call may be wrong. The CDR3 contains 15 residues. Per germline, CDR1 SGHTA and CDR2 FQGNSA. CDR3 in amino acids: CASSPSGGASLEQYF. Here the CDR3 DNA reads TGTGCCAGCAGCCCTAGCGGGGGGGCCTCTCTCGAGCAGTACTTC.

In its sample, this clonotype was seen a few times. The chain combines TRBV24-1 with TRBJ2-3, with TRBD2 matching over 7 bases. The ends lost 0 bases at V and 2 bases at J; junction bases unmatched: 1. CDR3 length: 15 residues. CDR1 and CDR2 from the germline V gene are KGHDR and SFDVKD. The CDR3 coding sequence is TGTGCCACCAGTGATTTGCAGCGGGACACAGATACGCAGTATTTT. Translating it yields CATSDLQRDTDTQYF.

Note on this clonotype: This clone may be a read error of a much larger clone one base away. The chain has TRBV10-3 and TRBJ1-5, with D perhaps matching TRBD1 (5 bases). The CDR3 spans 13 residues. Germline lookup yields CDR1 ENHRY and CDR2 SYGVKD. CDR3 sequence (DNA): TGTGCCGCCCGGGACGCAAGCAATCGGCCCCAGCATTTT. Translating it yields CAARDASNRPQHF.

J is TRBJ2-7 and V is TRBV5-4; 11 bases map to TRBD1. V was clipped by 3 bases and J by 5 bases; unmatched bases: 4. Germline CDR1 reads SGHNT; CDR2 reads YYREEE (reference sequence). The CDR3 has 14 residues. In DNA form, the CDR3 reads TGTGCCAGCAGCTCCGGGACAGGGGGAAACGAGCAGTACTTC. Translation: CASSSGTGGNEQYF. The whole variable domain, filled in from reference TRBV5-4 and TRBJ2-7, reads ETGVTQSPTHLIKTRGQQVTLRCSSQSGHNTVSWYQQALGQGPQFIFQYYREEENGRGNFPPRFSGLQFPNYSSELNVNALELDDSALYLCASSSGTGGNEQYFGPGTRLTVT.

The J gene is TRBJ1-4, the V gene TRBV6-5; D perhaps matches TRBD1 (6 bases). The V gene lost 2 bases and the J gene lost 4 bases, with 14 bases spanning the gap. The CDR3 sequence is 16 residues long. Per germline, CDR1 MNHEY and CDR2 SVGAGI. For the CDR3, the DNA is TGTGCCAGCAGTTACGATCGGGACACCTTTAATGAAAAACTGTTTTTT. It specifies CASSYDRDTFNEKLFF.

This clonotype was counted a few times. Germline and junction disagree at one end, which may indicate a read error. The rearrangement uses TRBV5-1 and TRBJ1-2; D gene uncertain. The CDR3 has 15 amino acids. The germline gives CDR1 SGHRS, CDR2 YFSETQ. This CDR3 reads CASSLDENPNYGYAF. In DNA form, the CDR3 reads TGCGCCAGCAGCTTGGACGAAAATCCTAACTATGGCTACGCCTTC.

The rearrangement joins TRBV14 to TRBJ2-1; a weak D match, TRBD2 (6 bases). The CDR3 runs to 14 residues. Germline CDR1 reads SGHDN; CDR2 reads FVKESK. V lost 6 bases and J lost 6, with 15 bases in between. For the CDR3, the DNA is TGTGCCAGCAGTCCACCCGGACTACCCAATGAGCAGTTCTTC. Its translation is CASSPPGLPNEQFF.

The chain combines TRBV6-2 or TRBV6-3 with TRBJ2-5; D tentatively fits TRBD1 or TRBD2 (5 bases each). There are 14 residues in the CDR3. V lost 3 bases, J lost 2 bases, and 10 bases lay in between. Germline lookup yields CDR1 MNHEY and CDR2 SVGEGT. CDR3 amino acids: CASSYIGAQETQYF. The CDR3 DNA sequence: TGTGCCAGCAGTTATATCGGGGCTCAAGAGACCCAGTACTTC.

The rearrangement links TRBV13 to TRBJ2-3; 7 bases fit TRBD2. This CDR3 has 14 residues. Looked up from germline, CDR1 is PRHDT and CDR2 is FYEKMQ (reference sequence). The trim removed 11 bases at V and 3 bases at J, leaving 11 bases unmatched. The CDR3 reads CASEYGGGTDTQYF. CDR3 sequence (DNA): TGTGCCTCCGAGTATGGGGGGGGGACAGATACGCAGTATTTT.

The rearrangement joins TRBV7-9 to TRBJ2-1, with D perhaps matching TRBD1 or TRBD2 (5 bases each). V was pared by 8 bases and J by 6 bases, with 14 bases between. This CDR3 has 13 residues. Looked up from germline, CDR1 is SEHNR and CDR2 is FQNEAQ (reference sequence). The CDR3 DNA follows: TGTGCCAGCCGGTACCGGGGACCCAATGAGCAGTTCTTC. It encodes CASRYRGPNEQFF.